This record covers a single T cell receptor (beta chain). Which antigen it targets is not known. Base qualities are not at hand, and no much larger clone is one base apart. From a lookup of the germline V gene, CDR1 and CDR2 are MNHEY and SVGAGI. Inclusive of the bounding cysteine and phenylalanine, the CDR3 is 14 residues long. The DNA shown is the 42-base CDR3, in frame from base 1. Clipping removes 6 bases from V and 4 bases from J, with 5 as the unmatched junction base count. The receptor library was made with PCR. The data were produced on a NextSeq 500. Preparation of bulk TCR libraries followed a previously described approach, with the TCR primers listed in Table S5. Purification of total RNA was performed with the Qiagen AllPrep DNA/RNA kit. Before any analysis, reads coming from multiple sequencing runs of the same library were combined into one pool. From the authors' description of their analysis: Reads were retained only if their TCR constant sequence matched exactly, and those retained reads were trimmed to 150 nt and grouped according to their 12-nt molecular barcodes. Within each barcode group, reads were sub-clustered at a 15% Levenshtein threshold, and quality-weighted consensus sequences were built per RNA molecule. Non-functional sequences were excluded, and lower-count sequences lying one edit away from another sequence were also excluded. Barcode sub-clusters with fewer than 20% of the maximum read count were removed, based on fitting two negative binomial distributions. TCRdb trimmed public reads at Q25 via fastp, called clones via MiXCR and kept in-frame beta chains. Entries that share a CDR3 protein sequence are merged under the most common genes and DNA. TCRdb's processing, not the authors' own work, is the source of the V and J calls. The sample table shows approximately 97,000 distinct CDR3 sequences, and roughly 24% are seen once. The ten largest make up 0.94% of the sample.

Libraries of naive CD8 T cells were built from around 20,000 to 1,000,000 sorted cells, with 10%, 30% or 50% of the purified RNA used. Naive CD8 T cells, defined as CD8+CD4-CCR7+CD45RA+, were FACS-sorted into RLT Plus buffer on a BD FACSAria II. Detection sensitivity was tested by spiking Jurkat RNA equal to some 10 TCR copies' worth into samples containing 20,000-1,000,000 naive CD8 T cells. CD8 T cells were enriched with RosetteSep CD8+ T Cell Enrichment Cocktail and Ficoll-Paque, followed by ACK red cell lysis. The data were obtained in a study of molecular identifiers for immune sequencing clone quantification (dated by TCRdb to 2016 to 2019). Study-level background: In a replicate experiment, RNA from roughly 18,000 or 92,000 naive CD8 T cells was split into five aliquots, four of which were sequenced. CD8 T cells were used in a methods study to benchmark molecular-identifier clustering-based TCR repertoire sequencing (MIDCIRS) and TCR RNA copy counting.

Study-level results and caveats: In CMV-specific effector cells, clones with more than 20 RNA copies contained over 97% of molecules, whereas in naive cells such clones contained under 1% of molecules. Without barcode sub-clustering, chimeric consensus sequences inflated TCR diversity; chimeras reached as high as 47%. The naive libraries included spiked-in Jurkat TCR RNA (fewer than eleven copies' worth), and this RNA is not part of the donor repertoire. Highly expanded clone sizes could be underestimated because identical TCR molecules may share a barcode. Modeling indicated about 3 TCR RNA copies recovered per cell, compared with around 9.8 by digital PCR, which implies a capture efficiency of about 27%. A single cell's worth of spiked-in Jurkat TCR RNA was reported detectable even among around 970,000 naive CD8 T cells.

Source material: naive CD8+ T cells from blood, with Jurkat cell RNA spiked in. This specimen's cell subset or site label, interpreted: FACS-sorted CD8+CD4-CCR7+CD45RA+ naive T cells. Rearrangement joined TRBV6-5 to TRBJ1-4; the central 7 bases match TRBD1. The origin of this receptor is a human donor in good health. Some libraries in this study had Jurkat cell RNA spiked in. This receptor has the CDR3 CASSRGQFNEKLFF. Read as DNA, the sequence is TGTGCCAGCAGCAGGGGACAGTTTAATGAAAAACTGTTTTTT.